Below are 2 T cell receptor beta chains sequenced from a single sample in a study of T cell responses to AZD1222 COVID-19 vaccine. Assay: immunoSEQ multiplex PCR; the TCRdb copy retains only in-frame clones and omits some. This sample has tens of thousands of clones, with roughly nine tenths found just once. Sequences were derived from peripheral blood, sampled on day 0 of AZD1222 vaccination. These receptors were obtained from an adult in good health.

The V call is TRBV19, the J call TRBJ2-6; weak D call: TRBD2 (5 bases). The V gene's germline CDR1 is LNHDA and CDR2 SQIVND (reference sequence). There are 16 residues in the CDR3. Trimming took 2 bases from V and 0 from J, leaving 8 bases between them. CDR3 protein: CASSIFGSSGANVLTF. Written as DNA, the CDR3 is TGTGCCAGTAGTATATTTGGGAGCTCTGGGGCCAACGTCCTGACTTTC.

This sequence joins TRBV5-8 and TRBJ2-7; D uncertain. CDR3 length equals 13 residues. Deletions cut 3 bases from V and 2 bases from J, with 9 bases between. CDR1 and CDR2 from the germline V gene are SGHTS and YDEGEE. In DNA form, the CDR3 reads TGTGCCAGCAGCTCTCTAACAACCTACGAGCAGTACTTC. This gives the protein CASSSLTTYEQYF.